This TCR beta chain comes out of a study of blood T cell repertoires in COVID-19. Overall study context: COVID-19 samples collected from the United States, Italy and Spain covered acute and convalescent phases. Sample material is recorded as cDNA or gDNA derived from T cells, B-cell-depleted T cells, or PBMCs.

There are 15 residues in the CDR3. With V trimmed by 6 bases and J by 6 bases, 10 bases remained unmatched. Germline values: CDR1 MNHEY, CDR2 SMNVEV (reference sequence). Authors' data handling: Scientists estimated how many nucleated cells there were by amplifying reference gene primers. Sequenced by immunoSEQ multiplex PCR; TCRdb stores in-frame clones only, minus some. V, J and clone size were drawn from that table, and D and trimming were deduced from the DNA. The data contain 55,000 to 75,000 clones, around 86% of them singletons. The source is a human donor with active COVID-19. The donor label of this sample is uncertain. This chain joins TRBV27 and TRBJ2-7; 11 positions agree with TRBD1. The sequenced sample consisted of peripheral blood. This CDR3 reads CASRSGTGGSREQYF. CDR3 coding DNA: TGTGCCAGCAGGAGTGGGACAGGGGGTTCCCGCGAGCAGTACTTC.